This T cell receptor beta chain was profiled in a study of T cells in tumors after PD-1 blockade (dated 2019 in TCRdb). For context, the study as a whole: Prior checkpoint blockade, systemic immunosuppressant use, and recent radiotherapy or other anti-cancer therapy within 4 weeks were grounds for patient exclusion. Patients were treated with either pembrolizumab 200 mg every 3 weeks or cemiplimab 350 mg every 2 weeks. Some patients also continued taking vismodegib 150 mg daily during anti-PD-1 treatment. Peripheral blood samples averaged approximately 100,000 TCR templates (range about 22,000-260,000) and roughly 35,000 unique clonotypes. The study performed paired single-cell RNA and TCR sequencing on site-matched tumors from BCC or SCC patients before and after anti-PD-1 therapy. To compare clonotypes in blood versus tumor, bulk TCR sequencing was run on around eleven peripheral blood samples drawn from four or five patients. RECIST version 1.1 was the standard used to evaluate clinical response.

In the case of this clone: Its binding antigen is unknown. The record has no base qualities; no much larger clone is one base away.

Study-level results and caveats: Where the novel T cell clones came from was not determined, and possible sources could include lymphoid organs or rare unexpanded clones inside the tumor or in the tumor periphery. About 41% of tumor TCR clonotypes were found in blood, and some novel exhausted tumor clones appeared in pre-treatment blood, suggesting peripheral recruitment.

The V end loses 6 bases and the J end loses 1 base, and a stretch of 6 bases separates them. CDR1 and CDR2, per the germline V gene (reference sequence), are LNHDA and SQIVND. Measured from the cysteine to the phenylalanine, the CDR3 is 12 residues long. Only the CDR3 region is kept as DNA, spanning 36 bases read in frame from base 1. The immunoSEQ platform was used for deep TCRbeta sequencing. Under the source paper's analysis protocol: Only productive rearrangements were exported from the immunoSEQ Analyzer for further analysis. T cell phenotypes were assigned to bulk TCRbeta clonotypes by matching to single-cell RNA+TCR-seq clones sharing the same TCRbeta sequence. Clone enrichment in tumor was computed as tumor frequency divided by PBMC frequency from bulk TCR sequencing. GLIPH was used to sort TCRs into specificity groups, which are clusters of distinct TCRs that likely recognize common antigens through shared CDR3 motifs. Sourced from immuneACCESS, this table was stored by TCRdb with only in-frame sequences that have V and J called. A share of the clones is absent; for the studies checked, an unresolved V gene accounts for under half, and the remainder has no known explanation. The DNA was the basis for D and trimming; V, J and clone size are from that table. The sample table contains tens of thousands of clones; only one count was recorded for over 65% of them. The ten largest account for 4.7% of the sample.

The time point label for this specimen denotes: after anti-PD-1 therapy. Genomic DNA extracted from tumor biopsies or peripheral blood was used for bulk TCRbeta sequencing, with input ranging from 616 ng to 6,004 ng. All patients had histologically proven advanced or metastatic basal or squamous cell carcinoma and were poor candidates for surgical resection. The basal cell carcinoma cohort was made up of roughly eleven patients, and bulk tumor TCR sequencing was performed for roughly 8 of these patients. The specimen was PBMCs, collected after anti-PD-1 treatment. The TCR was taken from a human donor with basal cell carcinoma. The chain couples TRBV19 to TRBJ1-1, with an unclear D gene assignment. CDR3 sequence: CASRAGNTEAFF. The nucleotide sequence reads TGTGCCAGTAGAGCTGGGAACACTGAAGCTTTCTTT.